Listed below are T cell receptor beta chains from one sample, sequenced in a study of cytomegalovirus exposure and HLA in healthy donors. Clones were read by immunoSEQ multiplex PCR, and TCRdb kept only the in-frame ones, dropping some. The data hold about 78,000 clones, with 65% to 80% observed a single time. Sequenced: PBMCs. These receptors were collected from a woman aged 40 to 55 in good health and CMV-seropositive. The CDR3 runs from the conserved cysteine through the conserved F or W. A D gene is named only where the DNA matches it firmly. Clone size is given for some rows only: seen once, a few or many times, or a class if the clone is expanded.

>TRBV19|TRBJ2-2|12|-|-
CASSFLAGELFF
TGTGCCAGTAGTTTCCTTGCCGGGGAGCTGTTTTTT
>TRBV2|TRBJ1-4|14|-|-
CASSYGATNEKLFF
TGTGCCAGCAGCTACGGTGCAACTAATGAAAAACTGTTTTTT
>TRBV28|TRBJ2-7|13|-|-
CASNRGGTYEQYF
TGTGCCAGCAACAGGGGGGGAACCTACGAGCAGTACTTC
>TRBV4-2|TRBJ1-4|18|-|TRBD1
CASSQDNPRGRTNEKLFF
TGTGCCAGCAGCCAAGATAATCCCAGGGGGCGCACTAATGAAAAACTGTTTTTT
>TRBV28|TRBJ2-1|16|-|TRBD1
CASRGQGTGSYNEQFF
TGTGCCAGCAGAGGACAGGGGACGGGGTCCTACAATGAGCAGTTCTTC
>TRBV6-5|TRBJ1-4|14|-|TRBD1
CASRDRANGEKLFF
TGTGCCAGCAGAGACAGGGCAAACGGTGAAAAACTGTTTTTT
>TRBV28|TRBJ1-5|14|-|-
CASSTGQSNQPQHF
TGTGCCAGCAGTACCGGACAGAGCAATCAGCCCCAGCATTTT
>TRBV4-3|TRBJ2-2|15|few|-
CASSQDAGMNGELFF
TGCGCCAGCAGCCAAGATGCAGGGATGAACGGGGAGCTGTTTTTT
>TRBV6-6|TRBJ2-7|14|-|-
CASSLGSGTYEQYF
TGTGCCAGCAGTCTGGGTAGCGGCACCTACGAGCAGTACTTC
>TRBV6-1|TRBJ1-2|14|few|TRBD1
CASRTQQGAVGYTF
TGTGCCAGCAGGACCCAACAGGGGGCGGTCGGCTACACCTTC
>TRBV27|TRBJ1-1|14|-|-
CASTLAGGNTEAFF
TGTGCCAGCACCTTGGCCGGGGGGAACACTGAAGCTTTCTTT
>TRBV7-8|TRBJ2-6|17|-|TRBD1
CASSTGVSLSGANVLTF
TGTGCCAGCAGCACAGGGGTCAGCCTCTCTGGGGCCAACGTCCTGACTTTC
>TRBV5-6|TRBJ1-2|16|-|-
CASSSLPSGVRYGYTF
TGTGCCAGCAGCTCGCTGCCATCAGGGGTTCGGTATGGCTACACCTTC
>TRBV7-8|TRBJ1-5|15|-|TRBD1
CASRRDRASNQPQHF
TGTGCCAGCAGGCGGGACAGGGCCAGCAATCAGCCCCAGCATTTT
>TRBV14|TRBJ2-1|13|-|-
CASSQQAYLEQFF
TGTGCCAGCAGCCAACAAGCCTACCTTGAGCAGTTCTTC
>TRBV18|TRBJ1-1|15|-|TRBD1
CASSPRTGPNTEAFF
TGTGCCAGCTCACCTCGGACAGGACCGAACACTGAAGCTTTCTTT